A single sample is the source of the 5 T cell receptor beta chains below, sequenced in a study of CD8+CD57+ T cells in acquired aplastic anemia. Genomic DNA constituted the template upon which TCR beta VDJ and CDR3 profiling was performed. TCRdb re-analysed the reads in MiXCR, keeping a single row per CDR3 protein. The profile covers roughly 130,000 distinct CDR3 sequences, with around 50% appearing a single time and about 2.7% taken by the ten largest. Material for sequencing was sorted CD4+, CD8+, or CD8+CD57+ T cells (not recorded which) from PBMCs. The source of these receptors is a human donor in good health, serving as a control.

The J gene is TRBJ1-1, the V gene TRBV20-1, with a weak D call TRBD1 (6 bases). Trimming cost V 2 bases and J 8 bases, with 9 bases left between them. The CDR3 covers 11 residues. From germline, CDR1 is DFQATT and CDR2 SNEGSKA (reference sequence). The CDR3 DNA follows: TGCAGTGCTAGACAGGGGAACGAAGCTTTCTTT. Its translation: CSARQGNEAFF.

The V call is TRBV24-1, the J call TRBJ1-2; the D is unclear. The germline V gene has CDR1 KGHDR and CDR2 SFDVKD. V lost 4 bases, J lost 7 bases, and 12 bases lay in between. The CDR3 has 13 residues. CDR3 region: CATSEKREGGYTF. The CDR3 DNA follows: TGTGCCACCAGTGAAAAGAGGGAAGGTGGCTACACCTTC.

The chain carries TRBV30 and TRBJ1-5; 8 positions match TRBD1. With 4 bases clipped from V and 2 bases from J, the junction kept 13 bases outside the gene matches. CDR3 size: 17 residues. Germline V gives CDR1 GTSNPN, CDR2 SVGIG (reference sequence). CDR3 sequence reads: CAWNFGSDRGRNQPQHF. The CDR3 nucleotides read TGTGCCTGGAATTTTGGGTCCGACAGGGGCCGCAATCAGCCCCAGCATTTT.

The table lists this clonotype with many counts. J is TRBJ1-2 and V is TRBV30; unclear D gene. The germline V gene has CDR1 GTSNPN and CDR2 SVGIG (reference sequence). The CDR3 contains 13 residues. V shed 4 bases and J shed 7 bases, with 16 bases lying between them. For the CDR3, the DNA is TGTGCCTGGATGGTCAGTCTTTTAGGTGGCTACACCTTC. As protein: CAWMVSLLGGYTF.

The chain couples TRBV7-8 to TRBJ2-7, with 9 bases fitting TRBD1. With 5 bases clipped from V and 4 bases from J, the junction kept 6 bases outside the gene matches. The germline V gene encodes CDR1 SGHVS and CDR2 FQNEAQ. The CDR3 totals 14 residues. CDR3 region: CASSPGQGRYEQYF. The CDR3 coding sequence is TGTGCCAGCAGCCCAGGACAGGGGCGATACGAGCAGTACTTC. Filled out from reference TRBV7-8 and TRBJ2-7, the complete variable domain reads GAGVSQSPRYKVAKRGQDVALRCDPISGHVSLFWYQQALGQGPEFLTYFQNEAQLDKSGLPSDRFFAERPEGSVSTLKIQRTQQEDSAVYLCASSPGQGRYEQYFGPGTRLTVT.